What follows are 20 T cell receptor beta chains derived from one specimen sequenced in a study of metastatic and nonmetastatic thyroid tumors. TCRdb re-called clones from the PCR reads using MiXCR. Altogether 7,000 to 8,500 clones are present, under 30% being singletons, with the ten largest covering just over 25%. No patient had received any treatment before thyroid surgery. The sequenced material came from adjacent normal tissue. The origin of the receptors is a male donor with papillary thyroid cancer or a benign thyroid nodule (not recorded which). Some clones in this sample may be carry-over from other donors' samples.

This clone is labeled as large. This CDR3 is CASSNPGQGAYEQYF. The CDR3, as DNA: TGTGCCAGCAGCAATCCGGGACAGGGGGCCTACGAGCAGTACTTC. This chain joins TRBV25-1 and TRBJ2-7, with 11 bases aligning to TRBD1. The J segment lost 2 bases and the V segment lost 6 bases, leaving 6 bases of the junction unmatched. The CDR3 is 15 amino acids. Germline loops: CDR1 MGHDK, CDR2 SYGVNS.

This clone counts as medium-sized. The chain has TRBV6-1 and TRBJ2-1, with 7 bases lining up with TRBD2. The germline CDR1 and CDR2 sequences are MNHNS and SASEGT. Unmatched junction bases numbered 12, after V lost 6 bases and J lost 10 bases. This CDR3 is built from 14 residues. CDR3 protein: CASSRAVGGGEQFF. CDR3 DNA: TGTGCCAGCAGCCGGGCCGTGGGGGGGGGAGAGCAGTTCTTC.

The table lists this clone with many counts. The genes are TRBV5-1 and TRBJ2-7, with 7 bases aligning to TRBD2. J gave up 3 bases and V 4 bases, and 7 bases lay outside the gene matches. CDR1 and CDR2 (germline): SGHRS, YFSETQ. This CDR3 comprises 14 residues. The CDR3 nucleotides are TGCGCCAGCAGCCCACGCGGGGGTTACTACGAGCAGTACTTC. Amino acid sequence: CASSPRGGYYEQYF.

This clone has only one observation. The chain combines TRBV7-8 with TRBJ1-6, with D tentatively TRBD1 (5 bases). Germline CDR1 and CDR2: SGHVS and FQNEAQ. The CDR3 is made up of 14 amino acids. The V end was cut by 4 bases, the J end by 14 bases, with 18 bases between. CDR3 DNA: TGTGCCAGCAGCTCAACTGAGGGACGGGGGACCCTCCACTTT. This translates into CASSSTEGRGTLHF.

The gene calls are TRBV6-1 and TRBJ2-1; 13 nucleotides line up with TRBD2. The CDR3 length is 16 residues. Trimming cost V 5 bases and J 10 bases; bases outside gene matches: 11. Per the germline V gene, CDR1 is MNHNS and CDR2 is SASEGT. The CDR3 coding sequence is TGTGCCAGCAGTCCGGGACTAGCGGGATTGGCCGGGGAGCAGTTCTTC. This translates into CASSPGLAGLAGEQFF.

This clone was seen a handful of times. The CDR3 coding sequence is TGTGCCAGCAGCTTGGGGCTCTCTGGAAACACCATATATTTT. This sequence encodes CASSLGLSGNTIYF. The chain joins TRBV5-6 to TRBJ1-3; D unresolved. The V end was cut by 0 bases, the J end by 0 bases, with 4 bases between. Germline V gives CDR1 SGHDT, CDR2 YYEEEE. The CDR3 covers 14 residues.

This clone has more than one count but fewer than ten. It is likely a read error, because the conserved phenylalanine at the end of the CDR3 is missing. The chain carries TRBV6-1 and TRBJ1-1, with unresolved D. Per the germline V gene, CDR1 is MNHNS and CDR2 is SASEGT. The CDR3 length is 12 residues. Trimming removed 8 bases at V and 7 bases at J, with 14 bases between. The CDR3 DNA reads as TGTGCCAGCCTCAACCCCGTGGTTGAAGCTTTCCTT. This translates into CASLNPVVEAFL.

This clone is medium-sized by share. J is TRBJ2-3 and V is TRBV7-2, with 10 nucleotides matching TRBD2. Germline V lookup: CDR1 SGHTA, CDR2 FQGNSA. J gave up 5 bases and V 1 base, and 6 bases lay outside the gene matches. This CDR3 spans 16 amino acids. The CDR3 DNA sequence: TGTGCCAGCAGCTTAGTGAGCGGGGGGGCAGGAGATACGCAGTATTTT. Its protein is CASSLVSGGAGDTQYF.

This clone was recorded a few times. This CDR3 is CASSPGVNTIYF. The CDR3 DNA is TGTGCCAGCAGTCCGGGTGTAAACACCATATATTTT. The genes are TRBV27 and TRBJ1-3, with D uncertain. Germline V gene sequence: CDR1 MNHEY, CDR2 SMNVEV (reference sequence). This CDR3 region has 12 residues. Trimming removed 5 bases at V and 6 bases at J, with 8 bases between.

The chain couples TRBV9 to TRBJ1-1; D not certain. The germline gives CDR1 SGDLS, CDR2 YYNGEE. The CDR3 sequence is 20 residues long. The V end was cut by 0 bases, the J end by 0 bases, with 24 bases between. The CDR3 DNA sequence: TGTGCCAGCAGCGTAGCGAAGGTGAGGTACAATGATGCAATGAACACTGAAGCTTTCTTT. Translating gives CASSVAKVRYNDAMNTEAFF.

This clone appeared a few times. This chain connects TRBV12-3 or TRBV12-4 to TRBJ1-5; D is undetermined. The CDR3 has 12 amino acids. The V end was cut by 7 bases, the J end by 0 bases, with 4 bases between. The CDR3 bases are TGTGCCAGCACATATAGCAATCAGCCCCAGCATTTT. Translating gives CASTYSNQPQHF.

In this sample, this clone turned up a few times. The V call is TRBV6-1, the J call TRBJ2-1, with D perhaps matching TRBD2 (6 bases). The V gene lost 6 bases and the J gene lost 10 bases, with 19 bases spanning the gap. Germline V gives CDR1 MNHNS, CDR2 SASEGT. This CDR3 has 14 residues. The CDR3 spells CASSLAVGGGEQFF. For the CDR3, the DNA is TGTGCCAGCAGCCTGGCCGTGGGGGGTGGAGAGCAGTTCTTC.

In the case of this clone: Without the conserved terminal phenylalanine or tryptophan, this CDR3 likely stems from a read error. The rearrangement joins TRBV20-1 to TRBJ2-5, with 7 bases lining up with TRBD2. Germline CDR1 is DFQATT and CDR2 is SNEGSKA (reference sequence). The CDR3 length is 11 residues. DNA of the CDR3: TGCAGCGGACTAGTTCTAGAGACCCAGTACCTC. Translation gives CSGLVLETQYL.

As concerns this clone: This may stem from a read error, because a much larger clone lies one nucleotide away. Other DNA variants within this sample encode the same CDR3. The V call is TRBV20-1, the J call TRBJ2-7, with 8 bases fitting TRBD1. V gave up 5 bases and J gave up 2 bases; unmatched junction bases: 8. Germline loops: CDR1 DFQATT, CDR2 SNEGSKA (reference sequence). This CDR3 comprises 14 residues. The CDR3, as DNA: TGCAGTGCTGGGACAGGTAGGATGCCCTACGAGCAGTACTTC. Amino acids: CSAGTGRMPYEQYF.

By sample fraction, this clone is medium-sized (0.01 to 0.1%). The rearrangement joins TRBV7-2 to TRBJ2-7; 11 positions match TRBD2. Germline loops: CDR1 SGHTA, CDR2 FQGNSA. This CDR3 spans 15 amino acids. V was clipped by 5 bases and J by 0 bases; unmatched bases: 3. The CDR3 sequence: CASSLGLAVSYEQYF. The CDR3 coding sequence is TGTGCCAGCAGCCTGGGACTAGCGGTCTCCTACGAGCAGTACTTC.

Turning to this clone: A junction boundary mismatches the germline segment, possibly from a read error. The chain couples TRBV2 to TRBJ2-1; D gene uncertain. The V gene's germline CDR1 is SNHLY and CDR2 FYNNEI. The CDR3 consists of 13 residues. This CDR3 reads CATSQSSYNEQFF. For the CDR3, the DNA is TGTGCCACCAGTCAGAGCTCCTACAATGAGCAGTTCTTC.

This clone is large by share. The chain employs TRBV28 and TRBJ1-1; tentative D call: TRBD1 (6 bases). Germline V gene data show CDR1 as MDHEN and CDR2 as SYDVKM. CDR3 length: 14 residues. V was clipped by 2 bases and J by 5 bases, with 12 bases between them. The CDR3 sequence: CASSLGTRETEAFF. In nucleotides, the CDR3 is TGTGCCAGCAGTTTAGGGACACGTGAGACTGAAGCTTTCTTT. The full variable domain, with the rest looked up from reference TRBV28 and TRBJ1-1, is DVKVTQSSRYLVKRTGEKVFLECVQDMDHENMFWYRQDPGLGLRLIYFSYDVKMKEKGDIPEGYSVSREKKERFSLILESASTNQTSMYLCASSLGTRETEAFFGQGTRLTVV.

Relative to its sample, this clone is large (0.1 to 1%). The chain uses TRBV27 and TRBJ2-7; D gene uncertain. Deletions cut 5 bases from V and 5 bases from J, with 13 bases between. The CDR3 has 13 residues. Germline V gene lookup returns CDR1 MNHEY and CDR2 SMNVEV (reference sequence). CDR3: CASSRQGPHEQYF. The CDR3 DNA reads TGTGCCAGCAGTAGACAAGGGCCCCACGAGCAGTACTTC.

This clone occurred a few times. The V gene is TRBV24-1, the J gene TRBJ2-2; D possibly uses TRBD1 or TRBD2 (5 bases each). CDR3 length: 14 residues. The V end was cut by 7 bases, the J end by 4 bases, with 12 bases between. Looked up from germline, CDR1 is KGHDR and CDR2 is SFDVKD. In nucleotides, the CDR3 is TGTGCCACCAGCTGGGGACGCAGCACCGGGGAGCTGTTTTTT. It encodes CATSWGRSTGELFF.

This clone counts as medium-sized. The chain uses TRBV6-6 and TRBJ2-1; TRBD1 aligns across 10 bases. Germline CDR1 is MNHNY and CDR2 is SVGAGI (reference sequence). The CDR3 sequence is 17 residues long. Unmatched junction bases numbered 8, after V lost 1 base and J lost 5 bases. The CDR3 loop reads CASSYFRRQGANNEQFF. For the CDR3, the DNA is TGTGCCAGCAGTTACTTTCGCAGACAGGGGGCGAACAATGAGCAGTTCTTC.